A selection of T cell receptor beta chains follows, all from one sample in a study of T cell responses to AZD1222 COVID-19 vaccine. Sequencing was performed with immunoSEQ multiplex PCR; in TCRdb, only in-frame clones are kept and a portion is missing. The sample lists about 150,000 clones, around 90% seen once, with roughly 3.2% in the top ten. Sequencing used peripheral blood, obtained 28 days after the second AZD1222 dose. The receptors were gathered from an adult who received the AZD1222 COVID-19 vaccine. Both conserved end residues are part of each CDR3. Fields, in order: clone size, J gene, V gene, D gene, CDR3 DNA, CDR3 protein. A D gene is named only where the DNA matches it firmly. The size of a clone is reported for some rows only, either as once, few or many, or as a class for expanded clones.

>NA|TRBJ2-4|TRBV5-4|TRBD2
TGTGCCAGCAGCTTAGGCGGGGGTTCAAACATTCAGTACTTC
CASSLGGGSNIQYF
>NA|TRBJ1-2|TRBV28|NA
TGTGCCAGCAGTCTGGGGAAATATGGCTACACCTTC
CASSLGKYGYTF
>NA|TRBJ1-3|TRBV6-5|TRBD1
TGTGCCAGCAGATCGGGACAGCCCTCTGGAAACACCATATATTTT
CASRSGQPSGNTIYF
>NA|TRBJ2-7|TRBV27|NA
TGTGCCAGCAGTTTAAGCTCCAGTAATACAGGGGAGCAGTACTTC
CASSLSSSNTGEQYF
>NA|TRBJ2-3|TRBV6-1|TRBD2
TGTGCCAGCAGTGAAGGGTTCGGGGGGAGCCCAGATACGCAGTATTTT
CASSEGFGGSPDTQYF
>once|TRBJ1-5|TRBV6-5|NA
TGTGCCAGCAGCCGGACACGGAATCAGCCCCAGCATTTT
CASSRTRNQPQHF
>NA|TRBJ1-2|TRBV9|NA
TGTGCCAGCAGCGTCGAGGGGTATGGCTACACCTTC
CASSVEGYGYTF
>once|TRBJ1-3|TRBV5-1|TRBD1
TGCGCCAGCAGCCGAGAAAGTGGGACAGGTGGAAACACCATATATTTT
CASSRESGTGGNTIYF
>NA|TRBJ2-1|TRBV5-1|NA
TGCGCCAGCAGCGGGGCCGCGGGGCAGTTCTTC
CASSGAAGQFF
>once|TRBJ2-1|TRBV3-1/TRBV3-2|TRBD2
TGTGCCAGCAGCCCGGGACTAGCGGCCCCGTCCTACAATGAGCAGTTCTTC
CASSPGLAAPSYNEQFF
>NA|TRBJ1-1|TRBV6-1|NA
TGTGCCAGCAGTGACAGCATGAACACTGAAGCTTTCTTT
CASSDSMNTEAFF
>NA|TRBJ2-1|TRBV18|TRBD2
TGTGCCAGCTCACCACCAGCGGGAGGTAATGAGCAGTTCTTC
CASSPPAGGNEQFF
>NA|TRBJ1-5|TRBV16|NA
TGTGCCAGCAGCCAATTTTTAAGGGGGAATCAGCCCCAGCATTTT
CASSQFLRGNQPQHF
>NA|TRBJ2-2|TRBV5-4|TRBD2
TGTGCCAGCAGATTTCTAGCGGGAGGGCCGTCAGGGGAGCTGTTTTTT
CASRFLAGGPSGELFF
>NA|TRBJ1-5|TRBV27|NA
TGTGCCAGCGGGAGAAGGACGGAAAACAATCAGCCCCAGCATTTT
CASGRRTENNQPQHF
>NA|TRBJ2-3|TRBV10-2|TRBD2
TGCGCCAGCAGTGTCGCTAGCGGGAGGGCAAATACGCAGTATTTT
CASSVASGRANTQYF
>NA|TRBJ1-2|TRBV15|NA
TGTGCCACCAGCAGAGATAAAGGGGAATCCTATGGCTACACCTTC
CATSRDKGESYGYTF
>NA|TRBJ2-3|TRBV18|NA
TGTGCCAGCTCACCTTCCCTAGCAGCCAGGGATACGCAGTATTTT
CASSPSLAARDTQYF
>NA|TRBJ2-3|TRBV11-1|NA
TGTGCCAGCAGCCCTGGGGGCGTCACAGATACGCAGTATTTT
CASSPGGVTDTQYF
>NA|TRBJ2-2|TRBV5-1|NA
TGCGCCAGCAGCTTGATAACCAGGTCGAGTACCGGGGAGCTGTTTTTT
CASSLITRSSTGELFF
>NA|TRBJ1-1|TRBV27|NA
TGTGCCAGCAGTCGCGGGCTTGGCACTGAAGCTTTCTTT
CASSRGLGTEAFF
>NA|TRBJ2-1|TRBV30|TRBD2
TGTGCCTGGACATCTAGCGGCTCCTACAATGAGCAGTTCTTC
CAWTSSGSYNEQFF
>NA|TRBJ1-2|TRBV7-2|NA
TGTGCCAGCAGCTTAGATAGTGACATATCCCTCTACACCTTC
CASSLDSDISLYTF
>NA|TRBJ2-1|TRBV20-1|TRBD2
TGCAGTGCTAGTGGTAGCGGGAGGGTCTCCTACAATGAGCAGTTCTTC
CSASGSGRVSYNEQFF
>few|TRBJ2-1|TRBV19|TRBD2
TGTGCCAGTAGTATATTCAGGACTAGCGGATACAATGAGCAGTTCTTC
CASSIFRTSGYNEQFF
>once|TRBJ2-7|TRBV19|TRBD2
TGTGCCAGTAAGCGGGAGGCCCTCTCCTACGAGCAGTACTTC
CASKREALSYEQYF
>NA|TRBJ2-3|TRBV6-1|NA
TGTGCCAGCAGTGAAACGCCCTCGCAGGCAGATACGCAGTATTTT
CASSETPSQADTQYF
>NA|TRBJ2-1|TRBV7-8|TRBD1
TGTGCCAGCAGTCCTTATGACAGGGGAGGCTACAATGAGCAGTTCTTC
CASSPYDRGGYNEQFF
>NA|TRBJ2-1|TRBV3-1/TRBV3-2|NA
TGTGCCAGCAGCCAAGTCCCCTACAATGAGCAGTTCTTC
CASSQVPYNEQFF
>NA|TRBJ2-5|TRBV30|NA
TGTGCCTGGAGTGACGGGACCGGCGATCAGACCCAGTACTTC
CAWSDGTGDQTQYF
>NA|TRBJ2-7|TRBV18|NA
TGTGCCAGCTCGCACTCGGACTACGAGCAGTACTTC
CASSHSDYEQYF
>NA|TRBJ2-3|TRBV5-1|TRBD1
TGCGCCAGCAGCTTTCCCGGGACAGGGGTGGATACGCAGTATTTT
CASSFPGTGVDTQYF
>NA|TRBJ1-6|TRBV20-1|TRBD1
TGCAGTGCTAGGACAGGGAACCTTGGGGGCTTT
CSARTGNLGGF
>NA|TRBJ2-1|TRBV21-1|NA
TGTGCCAGCAGCTTCCTGACTAGCGGGAGAGGGAATGAGCAGTTCTTC
CASSFLTSGRGNEQFF
>NA|TRBJ1-2|TRBV25-1|NA
TGTGCCAGCAGCCCTGGTTGGGGGGACTATGGCTACACCTTC
CASSPGWGDYGYTF
>once|TRBJ1-2|TRBV2|TRBD1
TGTGCCAGCAGCACAGGGGTATTTAACTATGGCTACACCTTC
CASSTGVFNYGYTF
>NA|TRBJ1-1|TRBV3-1/TRBV3-2|NA
TGTGCCAGCAGCCAAGGTATCTCCATGAACACTGAAGCTTTCTTT
CASSQGISMNTEAFF
>NA|TRBJ2-6|TRBV2|NA
TGTGCCAGCAGTGAAGGTGCTGTTCGAGCCAACGTCCTGACTTTC
CASSEGAVRANVLTF
>NA|TRBJ2-7|TRBV25-1|TRBD2
TGTGCCAGCAGTGCCCCGATCGGACTAGCGAGAGGAGTCTACGAGCAGTACTTC
CASSAPIGLARGVYEQYF
>NA|TRBJ2-7|TRBV20-1|NA
TGCAGTGCTAGTTCCAGGACCTACGAGCAGTACTTC
CSASSRTYEQYF
>NA|TRBJ1-2|TRBV15|NA
TGTGCCACCAGCAAGGCAGACTATGGCTACACCTTC
CATSKADYGYTF
>NA|TRBJ2-1|TRBV5-1|TRBD2
TGCGCCAGCAGCTTGGCCCCAACTAGCGGGAGGGCCGGGTACAATGAGCAGTTCTTC
CASSLAPTSGRAGYNEQFF
>NA|TRBJ2-7|TRBV19|NA
TGTGCCAGTAGTATAGCACTCGGGTCCTCCTACGAGCAGTACTTC
CASSIALGSSYEQYF
>NA|TRBJ2-7|TRBV5-4|TRBD1
TGTGCCAGCAGCTTGGTGGGGGACAGGGGTTCCTACGAGCAGTACTTC
CASSLVGDRGSYEQYF
>NA|TRBJ2-1|TRBV11-2|NA
TGTGCCAGCAGCTTCGCCGGTGAGCAGTTCTTC
CASSFAGEQFF